The T cell receptor (beta chain) described here comes from a study of CD8+CD57+ T cells in acquired aplastic anemia. Overall study context: Sorted CD4+ plus CD8+ cells gave DNA averaging about 3.2 ug. Healthy donor sequencing depth: 9.5 million to 10.8 million CD4+, around 12 million CD8+ reads. Overall study findings and caveats: Common to patients and controls were approximately 30 CD8+ CDR3 sequences.

Many counts were recorded for this clonotype. What it recognizes is unknown. Per germline, CDR1 SEHNR and CDR2 FQNEAQ (reference sequence). The CDR3 spans 14 residues. V was shortened by 3 bases and J by 4 bases, with 9 bases between the two germline ends. Genomic DNA constituted the template upon which TCR beta VDJ and CDR3 profiling was performed. TCRdb redid the calling of the reads with MiXCR, one entry per CDR3 protein. The table has 130,000 or so distinct CDR3 sequences, more than 35% seen once. The sequence came from a human donor in good health, serving as a control. The gene calls are TRBV7-9 and TRBJ2-2; D is uncertain. The source material was sorted CD4+, CD8+, or CD8+CD57+ T cells (not recorded which) from PBMCs. CDR3 region: CASSFGVPTGELFF. The CDR3 coding sequence is TGTGCCAGCAGCTTCGGTGTACCCACCGGGGAGCTGTTTTTT.